Listed below are T cell receptor beta chains from one sample, sequenced in a study of metastatic and nonmetastatic thyroid tumors. TCRdb called clones again from the PCR reads with MiXCR. The sample yields 65,000 or so clones, roughly 4.1% seen once. Material for sequencing was blood. Receptor source: a female donor with papillary thyroid cancer or a benign thyroid nodule (not recorded which). Some clones in this sample may be carry-over from other donors' samples. CDR3s include the opening cysteine and the closing phenylalanine or tryptophan. A D gene is named only where the DNA matches it firmly. Rows may omit the clone size; those that give it use once, few, many or a size class.

d_call	clone_size	v_call	j_call	cdr3_aa	cdr3_nt
TRBD2	NA	TRBV12-3/TRBV12-4	TRBJ2-1	CASSLAGGTGEQFF	TGTGCCAGCAGCCTAGCGGGAGGGACCGGAGAGCAGTTCTTC
TRBD2	few	TRBV20-1	TRBJ2-3	CSAKRGFPDTQYF	TGCAGTGCTAAGCGGGGTTTCCCGGATACGCAGTATTTT
TRBD2	many	TRBV4-1	TRBJ2-7	CASSQPALGLAGGYEQYF	TGCGCCAGCAGCCAACCGGCTTTGGGACTAGCGGGAGGATACGAGCAGTACTTC
NA	many	TRBV6-5	TRBJ2-2	CASSYLGPQSIRTGELFF	TGTGCCAGCAGTTACTTGGGACCTCAATCGATACGAACCGGGGAGCTGTTTTTT
NA	many	TRBV4-2	TRBJ1-6	CASSQGARNSPLHF	TGTGCCAGCAGCCAAGGGGCCAGAAATTCACCCCTCCACTTT
NA	NA	TRBV28	TRBJ1-1	CASSLGSGTCGFTEAFF	TGTGCCAGCAGCCTCGGTTCCGGGACATGTGGCTTCACTGAAGCTTTCTTT
NA	many	TRBV20-1	TRBJ1-1	CSATLMNTGAFF	TGCAGTGCTACCTTGATGAACACTGGAGCTTTCTTT
NA	few	TRBV12-3/TRBV12-4	TRBJ2-7	CASSFFLGASYEQYF	TGTGCCAGCAGTTTTTTCCTGGGGGCATCCTACGAGCAGTACTTC
NA	many	TRBV7-9	TRBJ1-1	CASSFQQGNTEAFF	TGTGCCAGCAGCTTCCAACAGGGTAACACTGAAGCTTTCTTT
NA	NA	TRBV5-1	TRBJ1-3	CASSLGAQISGNTIYF	TGCGCCAGCAGCTTGGGGGCCCAGATCTCCGGAAACACCATATATTTT
NA	NA	TRBV5-4	TRBJ2-3	CASSPTGREADTKYF	TGTGCCAGCAGCCCGACAGGGAGGGAGGCAGATACGAAGTATTTT
NA	many	TRBV10-3	TRBJ1-2	CAISGPAGKATNYGYTF	TGTGCCATCAGTGGCCCGGCAGGGAAGGCCACTAACTATGGCTACACCTTC
NA	many	TRBV20-1	TRBJ1-2	CSAREKKRGPYYGYTF	TGCAGTGCTAGAGAGAAAAAGAGGGGCCCCTACTATGGCTACACCTTC
NA	many	TRBV20-1	TRBJ1-6	CSAIPPNSPLHF	TGCAGTGCCATCCCACCCAATTCACCCCTCCACTTT
TRBD1	few	TRBV12-3/TRBV12-4	TRBJ2-7	CASSLATGDEQYF	TGTGCCAGCAGTTTAGCAACAGGGGATGAGCAGTACTTC
NA	many	TRBV20-1	TRBJ2-3	CSARTSSPSTDTQYF	TGCAGTGCTAGAACTAGCTCTCCAAGCACAGATACGCAGTATTTT
NA	many	TRBV15	TRBJ2-5	CATSRDRARQETQYF	TGTGCCACCAGCAGAGATCGGGCTAGACAAGAGACCCAGTACTTC
TRBD2	NA	TRBV20-1	TRBJ2-7	CSATIGGGWYEQYF	TGCAGTGCTACCATCGGGGGAGGGTGGTACGAGCAGTACTTC
NA	NA	TRBV7-7	TRBJ2-1	CASSPSPFNEQFF	TGTGCTAGCAGCCCCTCCCCATTCAATGAGCAGTTCTTC
NA	many	TRBV4-1	TRBJ2-5	CASSQGIRVETQYF	TGCGCCAGCAGCCAAGGTATCAGGGTAGAGACCCAGTACTTC
TRBD2	NA	TRBV5-1	TRBJ2-3	CASSLGRTSGTFSTDTQYF	TGCGCCAGCAGCTTGGGCAGGACTAGCGGGACATTTAGCACAGATACGCAGTATTTT
NA	NA	TRBV27	TRBJ2-7	CASRGRSSYEQYF	TGTGCCAGCAGAGGCAGGAGTTCATACGAGCAGTACTTC